The 15 T cell receptor beta chains below come from one sample, sequenced in a study of breast tumors, draining lymph nodes, adjacent tissues. In TCRdb, the multiplex PCR reads were re-called with MiXCR into one record per CDR3 protein. The sample yields approximately 210,000 distinct CDR3 sequences, under 40% seen once. Samples came from axillary lymph nodes draining the breast cancer. The source material was axillary lymph node tissue. The receptors were sampled from a female donor with breast cancer. Some clones in this sample may be carry-over from other donors' samples.

This chain joins TRBV29-1 and TRBJ2-1; TRBD2 matches at 7 bases. The CDR3 extends over 13 amino acids. Germline CDR1 SQVTM, CDR2 ANQGSEA. Trimming removed 3 bases from V and 8 bases from J; junction bases left unmatched: 7. CDR3 DNA: TGCAGCGTTGAGCTCGGGAGGATTGATGAGCAGTTCTTC. Amino acids: CSVELGRIDEQFF.

The chain links TRBV12-3 or TRBV12-4 to TRBJ1-6, with TRBD1 matching 8 bases. The V and J ends lost 6 bases and 8 bases, in that order; junction bases with no gene match: 9. The CDR3 is made up of 15 amino acids. The CDR3 DNA follows: TGTGCCAGCAGGGGCGGACAGGGCGCGGATTCACCCCTCCACTTT. Protein product: CASRGGQGADSPLHF.

This clonotype was observed at least ten times. The chain joins TRBV13 to TRBJ2-3, with 8 bases that match TRBD2. CDR1 is PRHDT, CDR2 FYEKMQ, per germline (reference sequence). The CDR3 runs to 17 residues. V lost 2 bases and J lost 6; bases outside the gene matches: 13. The CDR3 DNA is TGTGCCAGCAGCTTATCCTCAGGACTAGCACAGTCGGATACGCAGTATTTT. It is translated as CASSLSSGLAQSDTQYF.

This clonotype was observed at least ten times. The CDR3 here is CASSEALRGEDNEKLFF. In nucleotides, the CDR3 is TGTGCCAGCAGTGAAGCGCTTCGGGGGGAGGATAATGAAAAACTGTTTTTT. The chain has TRBV2 and TRBJ1-4; maybe TRBD1 (5 bases). The CDR3 covers 17 residues. Germline CDR1 reads SNHLY; CDR2 reads FYNNEI. Trimming took off 0 bases at V and 4 bases at J, with 15 bases between the two ends.

This clonotype is medium-sized in the sample. J is TRBJ1-6 and V is TRBV20-1, with D perhaps matching TRBD1 (5 bases). CDR1 is DFQATT, CDR2 SNEGSKA, per germline (reference sequence). With 6 bases removed from V and 7 bases from J, the gap between germline ends came to 16 bases. The CDR3 runs to 14 residues. Here the CDR3 reads CSASAGVMNSPLHF. Here the CDR3 DNA reads TGCAGTGCCTCGGCGGGGGTGATGAATTCACCCCTCCACTTT.

This clonotype appeared many times. The chain combines TRBV11-2 with TRBJ2-2, with no clear D. V dropped 11 bases and J dropped 4 bases, with 11 bases sitting between them. The V gene's germline CDR1 is SGHAT and CDR2 FQNNGV. The CDR3 has 12 amino acids. The CDR3 bases are TGTGCCGGCCAGGTCTGCACCGGGGAGCTGTTTTTT. Amino acids: CAGQVCTGELFF.

This clonotype has ten or more counts. The rearrangement uses TRBV9 and TRBJ2-5; D ambiguous. V lost 7 bases, J lost 3 bases, and 16 bases lay in between. The CDR3 consists of 14 residues. Germline-derived CDR1 and CDR2 are SGDLS and YYNGEE. The CDR3 loop reads CASQAPGGEETQYF. CDR3 bases: TGTGCCAGCCAGGCCCCCGGTGGGGAAGAGACCCAGTACTTC.

This clonotype appeared once. The chain carries TRBV12-3 or TRBV12-4 and TRBJ1-1, with D unclear. Trimming removed 7 bases from V and 2 bases from J, with 14 bases in between. The CDR3 sequence is 14 residues long. CDR3 sequence (DNA): TGTGCCAGCACGAGAGGAACACCCAACACTGAAGCTTTCTTT. Amino acid sequence: CASTRGTPNTEAFF.

A remark on this clonotype: A much larger clone differs by one base, so this may be a read error. The chain employs TRBV10-2 and TRBJ2-3, with D maybe TRBD2 (5 bases). The CDR3 has 13 residues. Per the germline V gene, CDR1 is WSHSY and CDR2 is SAAADI. The CDR3 region is CAGSKIRENTQYF. In nucleotides, the CDR3 is TGCGCCGGCAGTAAGATTCGGGAAAATACGCAGTATTTT.

There are many counts of this clonotype. V is TRBV10-3 and J is TRBJ1-3; D gene ambiguous. Germline CDR1 is ENHRY and CDR2 is SYGVKD. V lost 6 bases, J lost 8 bases, and 8 bases lay in between. The CDR3 extends over 11 amino acids. The CDR3 DNA sequence: TGTGCCATCAGGAAGGGCGACACCATATATTTT. Protein: CAIRKGDTIYF.

The table lists this clonotype with many counts. The gene calls are TRBV20-1 and TRBJ1-5, with 7 bases lining up with TRBD1. Trimming removed 3 bases from V and 0 bases from J; junction bases left unmatched: 2. CDR1 DFQATT and CDR2 SNEGSKA come from the germline V gene (reference sequence). The CDR3 has 14 residues. The CDR3 coding sequence is TGCAGTGCTAGCCGGGACAGTAGCAATCAGCCCCAGCATTTT. Amino acids: CSASRDSSNQPQHF.

This clonotype was seen many times. The chain recombines TRBV3-1 with TRBJ1-2, with 8 bases fitting TRBD1. Germline V gene lookup returns CDR1 LGHDT and CDR2 YNNKEL (reference sequence). The CDR3 covers 14 residues. The ends lost 4 bases at V and 4 bases at J; junction bases unmatched: 5. DNA for the CDR3: TGTGCCAGCAGCCCCCGGGACAGGTTCTATGGCTACACCTTC. As protein: CASSPRDRFYGYTF.

This clonotype has at least ten counts. The rearrangement joins TRBV19 to TRBJ1-2, with 8 bases fitting TRBD1. Germline V gene sequence: CDR1 LNHDA, CDR2 SQIVND (reference sequence). This CDR3 has 15 residues. V was clipped by 7 bases and J by 3 bases; unmatched bases: 10. The CDR3 DNA sequence: TGTGCCAGTACCACCAGCGGACAGGGAGACTATGGCTACACCTTC. It codes for CASTTSGQGDYGYTF.

This clonotype was picked up many times. Mismatch with germline at one junction end may stem from a read error. The chain links TRBV7-7 to TRBJ2-7; possible D gene TRBD2, 6 bases. The CDR3 contains 14 residues. Germline assignment: CDR1 SSHAT and CDR2 FNYEAQ (reference sequence). The CDR3 coding sequence is TGTGCTAGCAGCCCCGAGGGAGGAATGTACGAGCAGTACTTC. This gives the protein CASSPEGGMYEQYF.

This clonotype was seen ten or more times. The rearrangement uses TRBV7-2 and TRBJ1-2; 7 bases align to TRBD1. The CDR3 sequence is 14 residues long. J gave up 5 bases and V 5 bases, and 8 bases lay outside the gene matches. CDR1 SGHTA and CDR2 FQGNSA come from the germline V gene. CDR3 in DNA: TGTGCCAGCAGCCCCCCGGGGACAGTATATGGCTACACCTTC. Protein: CASSPPGTVYGYTF.